This T cell receptor (beta chain) was observed in a study of a mutant IDH1 vaccine in newly diagnosed glioma. Study background: Vaccines were first given 4-6 weeks after radiotherapy alone, or with temozolomide cycles. Before enrollment, patients got radiotherapy alone, temozolomide alone, or mostly the combination. The sex distribution of treated patients was about 62% male and roughly 38% female, with a mean age of around 40 years.

The V gene lost 2 bases and the J gene lost 1 base, with 11 bases spanning the gap. The CDR3 runs to 15 residues. Germline CDR1 LNHDA, CDR2 SQIVND (reference sequence). Regarding time point: week 23, last vaccination. One vaccine dose held 300 ug of mutant IDH1 20-mer peptide and came with topical imiquimod. General study results and limits: The occurrence of vaccine-induced immune responses was seen in around 94% of patients.

As regards this clone: Its specificity is unknown.

TCRdb keeps only in-frame clones here, not all; method: immunoSEQ multiplex PCR. This table has under 45,000 clones, about 76% appearing once. The receptor's source is a man aged 50 to 60 with glioma. This chain connects TRBV19 to TRBJ2-5; D perhaps matches TRBD1 (6 bases). The specimen was PBMCs, collected from a glioma patient whose treatment included an IDH1 peptide vaccine. The CDR3 coding sequence is TGTGCCAGTAGTATAAGGCGACAGGCCCAAGAGACCCAGTACTTC. This translates into CASSIRRQAQETQYF.